What follows are 5 T cell receptor beta chains derived from one specimen sequenced in a study of OX40 agonist ivuxolimab in advanced cancers. Data came from immunoSEQ multiplex PCR; TCRdb stores just in-frame clones and leaves some out. The table includes under 20,000 clones, 75% to 90% detected once. The source was CD4+ or CD8+ T cells sorted from blood, collected in a trial of the OX40 agonist ivuxolimab. The receptor source for this set is an adult with an advanced solid tumor such as melanoma, head and neck, liver or kidney cancer.

The gene calls are TRBV28 and TRBJ2-1, with D maybe TRBD1 (5 bases). CDR1 is MDHEN, CDR2 SYDVKM, per germline. The CDR3 has 15 residues. The V end lost 7 bases, the J end lost 4 bases, and 17 bases lay between the germline ends. Here the CDR3 reads CASTNGAGYYNEQFF. DNA for the CDR3: TGTGCCAGCACCAATGGGGCAGGGTATTACAATGAGCAGTTCTTC. The entire variable domain, with the rest obtained from reference TRBV28 and TRBJ2-1, is as follows: DVKVTQSSRYLVKRTGEKVFLECVQDMDHENMFWYRQDPGLGLRLIYFSYDVKMKEKGDIPEGYSVSREKKERFSLILESASTNQTSMYLCASTNGAGYYNEQFFGPGTRLTVL.

This chain uses TRBV12-1 with TRBJ2-7; the table assigns TRBD2, which was not confirmed against the DNA. TRBV12-1 is labeled a pseudogene. The CDR3 loop spans 14 amino acids. The CDR3 nucleotides are TGTGCCAGCAGCTCCCTCATACCTACTTACGAGCAGTACTTC. The encoded protein is CASSSLIPTYEQYF.

This chain joins TRBV4-2 and TRBJ2-1; D is possibly TRBD2 (5 bases). V was cut by 0 bases and J by 9 bases, with 12 bases left in between. The V gene's germline CDR1 is LGHNA and CDR2 YNFKEQ. There are 14 residues in the CDR3. The chain's CDR3 is CASSQETGNGEQFF. Here the CDR3 DNA reads TGTGCCAGCAGCCAAGAGACCGGGAACGGTGAGCAGTTCTTC.

The V gene is TRBV11-2, the J gene TRBJ1-2; tentative D call: TRBD1 (5 bases). Trimming pared 5 bases from V and 4 bases from J, leaving 11 bases between. From germline, CDR1 is SGHAT and CDR2 FQNNGV. The CDR3 sequence is 13 residues long. DNA of the CDR3: TGTGCCAGCAGCCCGGACATCGGCTATGGCTACACCTTC. It translates to CASSPDIGYGYTF.

The chain couples TRBV5-4 to TRBJ1-6; TRBD1 might be the D (5 bases). The germline gives CDR1 SGHNT, CDR2 YYREEE (reference sequence). Trimming cost V 4 bases and J 0 bases, with 11 bases left between them. The CDR3 covers 16 residues. CDR3: CASSTDKSSYNSPLHF. The CDR3 nucleotides read TGTGCCAGCAGCACGGACAAGAGCTCCTATAATTCACCCCTCCACTTT.